This T cell receptor beta chain was profiled in a study of T-cell memory formation after mild COVID-19. Findings and caveats of the study: Chiefly within CM and EM were the contracting CD4+ clones; CD8+ ones were within EMRA.

5'RACE primed at constant segments yielded TCR alpha and TCR beta cDNA libraries bearing sample barcodes and UMIs. Each CDR3 protein is one row after TCRdb ran MiXCR on the 5' RACE reads. The table has approximately 210,000 distinct CDR3 sequences, 25% to 35% seen once. The CDR3 consists of 14 residues. Per the germline V gene, CDR1 is SGHRS and CDR2 is YFSETQ. The germline V and J ends were trimmed by 2 bases and 0 bases, with 9 bases remaining between them. As concerns this clonotype: The antigen remains undetermined.

The TCR comes from an adult woman who had mild COVID-19 (a few samples of this study predate the infection). Cell type and time point are not known. The chain carries TRBV5-1 and TRBJ2-7; the D is unclear. The sample taken for sequencing was PBMCs or a T cell subset sorted from them (not recorded which). The CDR3 loop is CASSLDSSSYEQYF. The DNA for the CDR3 is TGCGCCAGCAGCTTAGACTCTAGCTCCTACGAGCAGTACTTC.